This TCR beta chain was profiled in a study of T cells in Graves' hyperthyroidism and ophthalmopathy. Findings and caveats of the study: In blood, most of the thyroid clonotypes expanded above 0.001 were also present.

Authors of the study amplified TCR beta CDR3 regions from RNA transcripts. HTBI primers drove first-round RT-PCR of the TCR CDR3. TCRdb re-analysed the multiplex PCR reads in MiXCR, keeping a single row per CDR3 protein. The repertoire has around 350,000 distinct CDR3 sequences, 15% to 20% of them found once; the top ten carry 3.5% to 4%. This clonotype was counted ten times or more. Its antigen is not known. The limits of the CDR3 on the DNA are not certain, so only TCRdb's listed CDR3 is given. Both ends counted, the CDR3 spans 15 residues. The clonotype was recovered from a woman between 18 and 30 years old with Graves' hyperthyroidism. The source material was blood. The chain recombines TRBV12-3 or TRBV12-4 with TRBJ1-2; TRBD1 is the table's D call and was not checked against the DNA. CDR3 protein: CASSAFGAGDYGYTF.